The 9 T cell receptor beta chains below all came from one sample that was sequenced in a study of T cell repertoires in cytomegalovirus infection. TCRdb re-called the reads with MiXCR, one entry per CDR3 protein. The data show 250,000 to 300,000 distinct CDR3 sequences, with about 15% seen just once and about half held by the top ten. The sequenced sample was CD8+ T cells from PBMCs. These TCRs come from a human donor in good health (CMV status not recorded). Some clones in this sample may be carry-over from other donors' samples.

This clonotype came up many times. This chain links TRBV7-3 with TRBJ2-2; 7 nucleotides line up with TRBD2. CDR1 and CDR2 (germline): SGHTA, FQGTGA. V shed 5 bases, J shed 5 bases, and the junction held 2 bases outside the gene matches. The length of the CDR3 is 13 residues. The CDR3 DNA reads TGTGCCAGCAGCCCGGGGGGTACCGGGGAGCTGTTTTTT. Its protein is CASSPGGTGELFF.

This clonotype occurred a few times. The genes are TRBV19 and TRBJ2-1; no clear D. Germline V gives CDR1 LNHDA, CDR2 SQIVND (reference sequence). Trimming pared 8 bases from V and 2 bases from J, leaving 13 bases between. The CDR3 covers 14 residues. DNA for the CDR3: TGTGCCAGTGCACACGGAAGCCCCTACAATGAGCAGTTCTTC. This codes for CASAHGSPYNEQFF.

In this sample, this clonotype turned up once. The rearrangement uses TRBV20-1 and TRBJ2-7; 7 nucleotides agree with TRBD1. This CDR3 is built from 18 residues. V lost 6 bases and J lost 2; bases outside the gene matches: 22. Germline CDR1 reads DFQATT; CDR2 reads SNEGSKA (reference sequence). CDR3 in amino acids: CSAEDRRTGTPTPYEQYF. DNA for the CDR3: TGCAGTGCCGAGGACAGGCGGACGGGTACCCCCACACCCTACGAGCAGTACTTC.

This clonotype was recorded at least ten times. The chain links TRBV2 to TRBJ2-7, with D possibly matching TRBD1 (6 bases). Germline V gives CDR1 SNHLY, CDR2 FYNNEI. The CDR3 contains 14 residues. V gave up 5 bases and J gave up 1 base, with 12 bases separating them. CDR3 residues: CASSPPGQSYEQYF. CDR3 DNA sequence: TGTGCCAGCAGTCCACCGGGACAATCCTACGAGCAGTACTTC. Looking up the rest from reference TRBV2 and TRBJ2-7 gives the full variable domain: EPEVTQTPSHQVTQMGQEVILRCVPISNHLYFYWYRQILGQKVEFLVSFYNNEISEKSEIFDDQFSVERPDGSNFTLKIRSTKLEDSAMYFCASSPPGQSYEQYFGPGTRLTVT.

This clonotype was detected ten times or more. The chain links TRBV7-9 to TRBJ2-1; 14 bases fit TRBD2. This CDR3 spans 16 amino acids. After removal of 4 bases from V and 10 bases from J, the junction contained 9 bases not matched to a gene. Germline values: CDR1 SEHNR, CDR2 FQNEAQ (reference sequence). CDR3: CASSSQGTSGSWEQFF. The CDR3 DNA reads TGTGCCAGCAGCTCACAGGGGACTAGCGGGAGTTGGGAGCAGTTCTTC.

The chain links TRBV10-3 to TRBJ1-5; D is uncertain. Deletions cut 5 bases from V and 1 base from J, with 15 bases between. In germline, CDR1 is ENHRY, CDR2 SYGVKD. This CDR3 has 16 residues. The DNA of the CDR3 is TGTGCCATCAGTAACTCTTTGGGGATAAGCAATCAGCCCCAGCATTTT. As protein: CAISNSLGISNQPQHF.

The CDR3 protein is CAINSLLNQPQHF. For the CDR3, the DNA is TGTGCCATCAACAGTCTTCTCAATCAGCCCCAGCATTTT. The chain combines TRBV10-3 with TRBJ1-5, with D uncertain. Germline values: CDR1 ENHRY, CDR2 SYGVKD. The CDR3 runs 13 residues. Trimming removed 7 bases from V and 3 bases from J, with 10 bases in between.

This clonotype has a handful of counts. This chain joins TRBV28 and TRBJ1-2, with D perhaps TRBD1 (6 bases). CDR3 length: 14 amino acids. Trimming stripped 2 bases from V and 6 bases from J, with 13 bases between. Per germline, CDR1 MDHEN and CDR2 SYDVKM. The CDR3, as DNA: TGTGCCAGCAGTTTACTCCGACAGGTTGATGGCTACACCTTC. This codes for CASSLLRQVDGYTF.

In its sample, this clonotype was seen many times. This rearrangement joins TRBV7-9 to TRBJ2-1; D perhaps matches TRBD1 (6 bases). The CDR3 is 18 residues long. Trimming removed 6 bases at V and 2 bases at J, with 23 bases between. CDR1 and CDR2 (germline): SEHNR, FQNEAQ (reference sequence). CDR3 residues: CASRPDPPGASAYNEQFF. In nucleotides, the CDR3 is TGTGCCAGCAGACCTGATCCCCCAGGGGCGAGCGCCTACAATGAGCAGTTCTTC.